Listed below are T cell receptor beta chains from one sample, sequenced in a study of radiotherapy plus CTLA-4 blockade in lung cancer. Only in-frame clones appear in the TCRdb table, and some are missing; sequencing was by immunoSEQ multiplex PCR. Of approximately 110,000 clones listed, roughly 77% are singletons. Sequencing used peripheral blood, obtained from a patient treated with radiotherapy plus ipilimumab. All receptors come from a human donor with non-small cell lung cancer that progressed on radiotherapy plus ipilimumab. Some clones in this sample may be carry-over from other donors' samples. The CDR3 runs from the conserved cysteine through the conserved F or W. The D gene is left open where the match is weak.

len	d_gene	v_gene	j_gene	CDR3nt	CDR3aa
16	NA	TRBV7-8	TRBJ1-2	TGTGCCAGCAGCTTATTTGGGCGGGGGTTAGGGTATGGCTACACCTTC	CASSLFGRGLGYGYTF
14	TRBD1	TRBV5-4	TRBJ2-7	TGTGCCAGCAGCTTGACAGGGGCTGCCTACGAGCAGTACTTC	CASSLTGAAYEQYF
13	NA	TRBV29-1	TRBJ2-1	TGCAGCGTTGTGCGTCTAGCTCCGGATGAGCAGTTCTTC	CSVVRLAPDEQFF
15	NA	TRBV2	TRBJ1-5	TGTGCCAGCAGTGAATATGGGAGGGTGGGTCAGCCCCAGCATTTT	CASSEYGRVGQPQHF
15	TRBD2	TRBV29-1	TRBJ2-1	TGCAGCGTTGCGGGCATTAGCGGGGGGGCCGGGGAGCAGTTCTTC	CSVAGISGGAGEQFF
18	TRBD1	TRBV4-3	TRBJ1-6	TGCGCCAGCAGCCAAGATAATTGGGGACAGAGTATTGCTTCACCCCTCCACTTT	CASSQDNWGQSIASPLHF
17	NA	TRBV5-1	TRBJ1-2	TGCGCCAGCAGCTTGGGGTCTTCGGGGGCGCAGCACTATGGCTACACCTTC	CASSLGSSGAQHYGYTF
17	NA	TRBV18	TRBJ2-3	TGTGCCAGCTCACCAAGCCCCGGAGTCCTAAGCACAGATACGCAGTATTTT	CASSPSPGVLSTDTQYF
15	TRBD1	TRBV5-1	TRBJ1-4	TGCGCCAGCAGCGTACCGACAGGGGATCATGAAAAACTGTTTTTT	CASSVPTGDHEKLFF
15	NA	TRBV9	TRBJ2-3	TGTGCCAGCAGACCGGTGGGCAGCCGCACAGATACGCAGTATTTT	CASRPVGSRTDTQYF
14	NA	TRBV19	TRBJ1-5	TGTGCCAGTGTTAACAGGGCTCCCAATCAGCCCCAGCATTTT	CASVNRAPNQPQHF
11	NA	TRBV2	TRBJ1-2	TGTGCCAGCAGTTTAAGCTATGGCTACACCTTC	CASSLSYGYTF
20	TRBD2	TRBV5-1	TRBJ2-5	TGCGCCAGCAGCCACCCCGGGACTAGCGGCGGTCCATCGTGGCAAGAGACCCAGTACTTC	CASSHPGTSGGPSWQETQYF
15	TRBD2	TRBV5-1	TRBJ2-3	TGCGCCAGCAGCTCGCAGGGACTAGCGTTGGATACGCAGTATTTT	CASSSQGLALDTQYF
16	NA	TRBV4-2	TRBJ2-2	TGTGCCAGCAGCCAAGATCGGGGGTTAAGGGCCGGGGAGCTGTTTTTT	CASSQDRGLRAGELFF
14	NA	TRBV7-6	TRBJ2-7	TGTGCCAGCAGCTTGGGGGAATGGTCGGGCGAGCAGTACTTC	CASSLGEWSGEQYF